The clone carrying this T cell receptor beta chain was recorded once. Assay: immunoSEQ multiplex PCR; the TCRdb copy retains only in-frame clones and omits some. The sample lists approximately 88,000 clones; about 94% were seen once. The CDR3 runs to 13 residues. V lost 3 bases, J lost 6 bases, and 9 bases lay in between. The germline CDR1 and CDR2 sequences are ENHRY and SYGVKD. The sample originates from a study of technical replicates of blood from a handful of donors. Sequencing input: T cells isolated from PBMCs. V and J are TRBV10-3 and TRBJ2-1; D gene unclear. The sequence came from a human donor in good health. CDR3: CAISDYPGNEQFF. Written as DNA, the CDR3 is TGTGCCATCAGTGATTACCCGGGCAATGAGCAGTTCTTC.